The rows below give T cell receptor beta chains drawn from one sample of a study of blood T cell repertoires in COVID-19. Clones were sequenced by immunoSEQ multiplex PCR, and TCRdb holds only the in-frame ones, with some missing. The table shows about 270,000 clones, with approximately 90% occurring only once. Sequencing was done on a sample of PBMCs or T cells enriched from blood (not recorded which). The source is a woman aged 18-35 years who had recovered from COVID-19. The CDR3 runs from the conserved cysteine through the conserved F or W. Fields, in order: V gene, J gene, CDR3 protein.

V gene: TRBV25-1; J gene: TRBJ2-2; CDR3 protein: CASSEQSGELFF
V gene: TRBV5-4; J gene: TRBJ2-1; CDR3 protein: CASSLRAESYNEQFF
V gene: TRBV10-1; J gene: TRBJ2-1; CDR3 protein: CASSEFIAGGQPPNDEQFF
V gene: TRBV19; J gene: TRBJ2-1; CDR3 protein: CASSFGTSGGDEQFF
V gene: TRBV25-1; J gene: TRBJ2-2; CDR3 protein: CASSDLGGPNTGELFF
V gene: TRBV2; J gene: TRBJ1-1; CDR3 protein: CASSGQHTEAFF
V gene: TRBV9; J gene: TRBJ2-5; CDR3 protein: CASSRPTGGAETQYF
V gene: TRBV2; J gene: TRBJ2-7; CDR3 protein: CASSLYEQYF
V gene: TRBV5-4; J gene: TRBJ2-5; CDR3 protein: CASSTSRERETQYF
V gene: TRBV24-1; J gene: TRBJ1-5; CDR3 protein: CATSDSRQVLGPQHF
V gene: TRBV3-1/TRBV3-2; J gene: TRBJ2-7; CDR3 protein: CASSQATPGVYYEQYF
V gene: TRBV12-3/TRBV12-4; J gene: TRBJ2-1; CDR3 protein: CASSLTRDSEQFF
V gene: TRBV21-1; J gene: TRBJ1-2; CDR3 protein: CASSLRWSKIYGYTF
V gene: TRBV5-1; J gene: TRBJ2-5; CDR3 protein: CASSLELAETQYF
V gene: TRBV7-9; J gene: TRBJ1-1; CDR3 protein: CASSPRGGGYTEAFF
V gene: TRBV7-2; J gene: TRBJ2-7; CDR3 protein: CASSFSGDYEQYF